This T cell receptor beta chain derives from a study of T cells in Graves' hyperthyroidism and ophthalmopathy (dated by TCRdb to the late 2010s). The study in broad terms: Peripheral blood was sampled at the time of initial diagnosis, prior to any treatment. The roughly 90 discovery patients were divided at random into training and test sets in a 7:3 ratio. Following sampling, methimazole starting at 30 mg daily was given to hyperthyroidism patients, and high-dose intravenous methylprednisolone was given to ophthalmopathy patients. In addition, the study compared T-cell repertoires in thyroid tissue and in blood from six Graves' hyperthyroidism patients. Prospective prediction of ophthalmopathy was tested in an independent validation cohort of approximately 18 hyperthyroidism patients and approximately 17 patients who later progressed to ophthalmopathy. TCR Vbeta CDR3 sequencing of 135 peripheral blood samples (roughly 43 ophthalmopathy, 75 to 80 hyperthyroidism and roughly 17 progressor patients) is reported in the paper. A discovery cohort of about 100 patients, fewer than 50 with Graves' ophthalmopathy and 57 with stable Graves' hyperthyroidism, was used to find distinguishing TCR V-J signatures. The full study reports these points: Ophthalmopathy was separated from stable hyperthyroidism by a 13 V-J signature model, with 85% to 90% sensitivity and 81% to 82% specificity obtained in cross-validation and 80%/75% obtained in testing. No statistical method was used to set the sample size in advance, and investigators knew the group allocation. During validation, the model predicted progression to ophthalmopathy a median of about 6.5 months ahead of onset, with around 70% sensitivity and about 72% specificity. Most expanded thyroid clonotypes (frequency above 0.001) were also found in blood, which suggests that blood repertoires may mirror thyroid immune responses.

Including cysteine and phenylalanine, the CDR3 has 16 amino acids. Only the CDR3 DNA is retained, 48 bases long and in frame from the first base. CDR1 and CDR2, per the germline V gene (reference sequence), are SEHNR and FQNEAQ. V loses 7 bases at its end and J loses 2 bases; junction bases beyond the gene matches: 6. A patient counted as having stable Graves' hyperthyroidism if no progression to ophthalmopathy occurred over 18 months of follow-up. The hyperthyroidism patients were between 18 and 65 years old and newly diagnosed, with a disease duration of less than 2 months. Exclusion was applied to patients with uncontrolled infections, other autoimmune diseases, pregnancy or lactation. Diagnoses relied on clinical symptoms, serum thyroxine and TRAb, thyroid ultrasound and orbital computed tomography. PBMCs were separated from under 11 ml of fresh peripheral blood using Ficoll-Paque density gradient centrifugation. Total RNA was extracted with Trizol reagent, and quality was checked on an Agilent 2100 Bioanalyzer.

This clonotype was seen at least ten times. What this receptor recognizes is not known. Base qualities are not provided; no much larger clone lies one nucleotide away. TCR beta CDR3 regions were amplified from RNA transcripts. A first-round RT-PCR of the TCR CDR3 used the HTBI primer set with the Qiagen OneStep RT-PCR kit. A second multiplex PCR round built the libraries, followed by size selection and purification. The libraries were sequenced on an Illumina HiSeq2000 using paired-end 100 bp reads. The paper's processing steps were these. Raw data were processed with SOAPnuke, discarding reads with adapters, uncalled bases, mean Phred below 15, or no exact constant-primer or identifier match. High-quality paired reads were merged with COPE v1.2.5, and unique nucleotide sequences were defined as clonotypes. Clonotypes were aligned to IMGT TRBV, TRBD and TRBJ reference segments using MiTCR v1.1. Analysis was restricted to V-J combinations with a frequency above 0.0001, which covered 99.2% of repertoires. The TCS score was defined as the ratio of F50 (clonal expansion) to E x V (chaos), calculated using BLOSUM62-based TCRdist between CDR3 peptides within each V-J. Welch's t-statistics and random forest reduced approximately 520 V-J features to roughly 13, which were used in a naive Bayes classifier (R e1071). Starting from the raw public reads, TCRdb applied fastp trimming at Q25, assembled clones with MiXCR and retained in-frame beta chains. Merged by CDR3 protein, the rows form single entries marked with the most common genes and DNA. The V and J calls follow TCRdb's processing rather than the paper's. Within this sample are 300,000 to 450,000 distinct CDR3 sequences, with around 13% of them counted one time only. The top ten clones comprise 9.5% to 11% of the sample.

The TCR was taken from a woman aged 55-69 years with Graves' hyperthyroidism. Material for sequencing was blood. The chain joins TRBV7-9 to TRBJ2-3, with 13 bases in between that match TRBD2. DNA sequence: TGTGCCAGCAACGCCGGACTAGCGGGGGACACAGATACGCAGTATTTT. It is translated as CASNAGLAGDTDTQYF.